This section outlines one TCR beta chain sequence together with its context. This record belongs to a study of blood T cell repertoires in COVID-19. Study-wide background: Collection of acute and convalescent COVID-19 samples took place in the United States, Italy and Spain. PBMCs, B-cell-depleted T cells, or T cells provided the cDNA or gDNA that made up the material.

Per the germline V gene, CDR1 is MRHNA and CDR2 is SNTAGT. The J segment lost 0 bases and the V segment lost 8 bases, leaving 5 bases of the junction unmatched. This CDR3 has 14 amino acids. Authors' processing steps: Amplification of reference gene primers provided the estimated nucleated cell counts. Only in-frame clones appear in the TCRdb table, and some are missing; sequencing was by immunoSEQ multiplex PCR. The DNA was the basis for D and trimming; V, J and clone size are from that table. The sample shows about 13,000 clones, roughly 88% of them seen only once. What was sequenced was peripheral blood. This rearrangement joins TRBV6-4 to TRBJ2-3, with 7 bases identical to TRBD1. The sequence was obtained from a human donor in a cohort sampled during active COVID-19. Here the CDR3 reads CASRDRASTDTQYF. The CDR3 DNA sequence: TGTGCCAGCCGAGACAGGGCTAGCACAGATACGCAGTATTTT.